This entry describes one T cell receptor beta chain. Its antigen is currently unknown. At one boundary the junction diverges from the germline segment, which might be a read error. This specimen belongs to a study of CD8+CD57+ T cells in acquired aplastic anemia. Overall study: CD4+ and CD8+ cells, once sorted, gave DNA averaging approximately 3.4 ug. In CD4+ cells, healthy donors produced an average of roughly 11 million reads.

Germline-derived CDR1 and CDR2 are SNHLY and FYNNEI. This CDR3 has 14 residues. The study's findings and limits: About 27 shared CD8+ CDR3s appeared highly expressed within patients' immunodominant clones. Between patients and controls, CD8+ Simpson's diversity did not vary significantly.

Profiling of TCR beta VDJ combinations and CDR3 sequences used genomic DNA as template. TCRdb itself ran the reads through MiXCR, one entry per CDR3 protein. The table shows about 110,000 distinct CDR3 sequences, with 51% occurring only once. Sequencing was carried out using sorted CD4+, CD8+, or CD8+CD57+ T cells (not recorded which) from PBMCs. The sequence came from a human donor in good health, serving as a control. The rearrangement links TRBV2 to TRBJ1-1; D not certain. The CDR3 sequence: CASSDGGSGTEAFF. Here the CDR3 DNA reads TGTGCCAGCAGTGACGGCGGTTCGGGCACTGAAGCTTTCTTC.